The clone carrying this TCR beta chain was seen just once. This CDR3 is built from 14 residues. Unmatched junction bases numbered 6, after V lost 4 bases and J lost 6 bases. Germline V gene sequence: CDR1 LNHDA, CDR2 SQIVND (reference sequence). The sample belongs to a study of T-cell memory formation after mild COVID-19. TCRdb re-derived calls from the 5' RACE reads in MiXCR, one entry per CDR3 protein. In the table there are 450,000 or so distinct CDR3 sequences, approximately 25% of which are singletons. V gene TRBV19 combines with J gene TRBJ2-1; 7 nucleotides match TRBD2. The receptor was derived from an adult woman who had mild COVID-19 (a few samples of this study predate the infection). Cell type and time point are not known. Material for sequencing was PBMCs or a T cell subset sorted from them (not recorded which). The CDR3 nucleotides are TGTGCCAGTAGTAGGGGGGAGGGCCCCAATGAGCAGTTCTTC. Translated, it gives CASSRGEGPNEQFF.